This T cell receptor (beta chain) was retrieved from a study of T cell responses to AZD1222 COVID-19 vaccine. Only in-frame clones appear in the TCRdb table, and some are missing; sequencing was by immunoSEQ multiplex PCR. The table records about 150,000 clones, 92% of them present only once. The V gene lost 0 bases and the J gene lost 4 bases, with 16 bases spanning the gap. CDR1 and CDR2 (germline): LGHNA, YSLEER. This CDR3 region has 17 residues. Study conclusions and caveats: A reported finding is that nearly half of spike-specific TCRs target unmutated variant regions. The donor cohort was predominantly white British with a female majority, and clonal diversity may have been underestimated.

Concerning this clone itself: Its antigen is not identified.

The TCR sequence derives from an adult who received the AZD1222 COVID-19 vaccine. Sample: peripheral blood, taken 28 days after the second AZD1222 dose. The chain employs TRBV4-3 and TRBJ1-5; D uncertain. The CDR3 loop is CASSQDDVVRSNQPQHF. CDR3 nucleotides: TGCGCCAGCAGCCAAGATGATGTGGTCAGATCTAATCAGCCCCAGCATTTT.